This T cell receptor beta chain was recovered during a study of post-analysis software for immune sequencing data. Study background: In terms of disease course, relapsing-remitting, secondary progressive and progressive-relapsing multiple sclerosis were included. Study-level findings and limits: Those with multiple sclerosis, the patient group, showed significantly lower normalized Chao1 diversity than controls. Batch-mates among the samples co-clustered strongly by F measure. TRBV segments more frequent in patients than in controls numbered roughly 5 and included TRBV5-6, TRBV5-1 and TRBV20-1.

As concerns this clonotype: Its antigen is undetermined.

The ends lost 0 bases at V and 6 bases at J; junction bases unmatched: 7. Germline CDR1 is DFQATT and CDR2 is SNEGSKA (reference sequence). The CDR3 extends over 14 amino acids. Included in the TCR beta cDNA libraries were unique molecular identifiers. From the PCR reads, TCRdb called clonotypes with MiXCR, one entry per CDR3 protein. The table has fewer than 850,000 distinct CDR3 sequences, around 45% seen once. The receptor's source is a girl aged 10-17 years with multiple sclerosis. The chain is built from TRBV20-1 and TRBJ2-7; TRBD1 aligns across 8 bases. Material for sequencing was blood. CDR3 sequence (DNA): TGCAGTGCTAGAGATTCGGACAGGGCCATCGAGCAGTACTTC. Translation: CSARDSDRAIEQYF.